The 13 T cell receptor beta chains reported below all come from one sample, sequenced in a study of T cells in women clearing cervical HPV infection. Clones were read by immunoSEQ multiplex PCR, and TCRdb kept only the in-frame ones, dropping some. The sample includes under 45,000 clones. Specimen: blood buffy coat. These TCRs come from a woman between 18 and 70 years old with a cervical HPV16 infection that either progressed to CIN3+ or cleared (not recorded which).

On this clone: The CDR3 extends 3 residues past the end of the read, so its final part is completed from the germline J gene. This chain joins TRBV7-6 and TRBJ2-2, with 7 bases fitting TRBD1. The CDR3 covers 18 residues. V was pared by 4 bases and J by 5 bases, with 16 bases of the junction left unmatched. Germline V lookup: CDR1 SGHVS, CDR2 FNYEAQ. CDR3 DNA (partial): TGTGCCAGCAGCTCCCAGACGTTGGGCAGGGGGTTTACCGGGGAG. It encodes CASSSQTLGRGFTGE. The whole CDR3 region reads CASSSQTLGRGFTGELFF.

A note on this clone: The read ends 3 residues before the CDR3 terminus; that terminus is restored from the germline J gene. This chain uses TRBV19 with TRBJ1-5; D call uncertain. Deletions cut 2 bases from V and 0 bases from J, with 8 bases between. Per germline, CDR1 LNHDA and CDR2 SQIVND (reference sequence). The CDR3 totals 15 residues. CDR3 DNA (partial): TGTGCCAGTAGTATAACAGACCTTAGCAATCAGCCC. This sequence encodes CASSITDLSNQP. The full CDR3 protein is CASSITDLSNQPQHF.

CDR3 region: CASSVRGAEDSPLHF. Partial CDR3 DNA: TGTGCCAGCAGCGTACGGGGGGCAGAGGATTCACCC. The chain couples TRBV9 to TRBJ1-6; D is perhaps TRBD1 (6 bases). The CDR3 goes on 3 residues after the read ends, and that part is filled in from the germline J gene. V shed 1 base and J shed 8 bases, with 13 bases lying between them. CDR1 is SGDLS, CDR2 YYNGEE, per germline. This CDR3 is built from 15 residues. Using reference TRBV9 and TRBJ1-6 for the parts outside the CDR3, the full variable domain is DSGVTQTPKHLITATGQRVTLRCSPRSGDLSVYWYQQSLDQGLQFLIQYYNGEERAKGNILERFSAQQFPDLHSELNLSSLELGDSALYFCASSVRGAEDSPLHFGNGTRLTVT.

Concerning this clone: The CDR3 end falls 3 residues outside the read, so it is completed with the germline J gene. This sequence joins TRBV2 and TRBJ2-5, with 11 bases aligning to TRBD1. The CDR3 is made up of 18 amino acids. Trimming took 1 base from V and 2 from J; bases not matched to a gene: 9. The germline V gene encodes CDR1 SNHLY and CDR2 FYNNEI. The CDR3 reads CASSEGTGGSSGQETQYF. CDR3 bases read: TGTGCCAGCAGTGAAGGGACAGGGGGCTCAAGTGGGCAAGAGACC. Using reference TRBV2 and TRBJ2-5 for the parts outside the CDR3, the full variable domain is EPEVTQTPSHQVTQMGQEVILRCVPISNHLYFYWYRQILGQKVEFLVSFYNNEISEKSEIFDDQFSVERPDGSNFTLKIRSTKLEDSAMYFCASSEGTGGSSGQETQYFGPGTRLLVL.

As for this clone: From the germline J gene comes the end of the CDR3, since the read stops 3 residues before it. V is TRBV20-1 and J is TRBJ1-5; 9 bases line up with TRBD1. With 5 bases clipped from V and 7 bases from J, the junction kept 9 bases outside the gene matches. Germline V gene data show CDR1 as DFQATT and CDR2 as SNEGSKA (reference sequence). The CDR3 has 14 residues. CDR3 region: CSASPGQGRQPQHF. The sequenced part of the CDR3 DNA is TGCAGTGCTTCCCCCGGACAGGGGCGACAGCCC.

Concerning this clone: The read terminates 3 residues before the CDR3 end, so the remaining end is supplied by the germline J gene. The gene calls are TRBV12-3 or TRBV12-4 and TRBJ2-7, with 11 bases fitting TRBD1. The length of the CDR3 is 14 residues. V trimming: 6 bases; J trimming: 4 bases; junction bases outside the gene matches: 5. This chain's CDR3 is CASSRTGGRYEQYF. CDR3 bases read: TGTGCCAGCAGCAGGACAGGGGGCAGGTACGAG.

Note on this clone: With the read ending 3 residues before the CDR3 end, the germline J gene is used to fill in that end. The chain has TRBV19 and TRBJ2-7, with TRBD1 as a possible D gene (5 bases). V was clipped by 5 bases and J by 5 bases, with 22 bases between them. Germline V gene data show CDR1 as LNHDA and CDR2 as SQIVND (reference sequence). CDR3 size: 16 residues. The sequenced CDR3 bases are TGTGCCAGTAGTCCTACTCAGGGCCGCCGGTTTGACGAG. Translating it yields CASSPTQGRRFDE. From start to end, the CDR3 is CASSPTQGRRFDEQYF.

For this clone: The read terminates 3 residues ahead of where the CDR3 ends, so the germline J gene completes it. The chain has TRBV20-1 and TRBJ2-7, with 7 bases aligning to TRBD2. Looked up from germline, CDR1 is DFQATT and CDR2 is SNEGSKA (reference sequence). This CDR3 comprises 15 residues. V lost 0 bases, J lost 4 bases, and 9 bases stayed unmatched. This chain's CDR3 is CSARDPRRGDYEQYF. CDR3 DNA (partial): TGCAGTGCTAGAGATCCGCGACGGGGGGATTACGAG.

Note on this clone: The read stops 3 residues short of the end of the CDR3; the missing end is completed from the germline J gene. J is TRBJ2-5 and V is TRBV18; D may be TRBD1 (6 bases). The length of the CDR3 is 15 residues. CDR1 and CDR2 from the germline V gene are KGHSH and LQKENI. The V and J ends lost 6 bases and 0 bases respectively, with 14 bases between them. CDR3 sequence: CASSTDREYQETQYF. The sequenced part of the CDR3 DNA is TGTGCCAGCTCTACGGACAGAGAGTACCAAGAGACC.

A word on this clone: The read ends 3 residues shy of where the CDR3 ends; the end is completed using the germline J gene. The chain recombines TRBV20-1 with TRBJ2-7; 7 nucleotides align to TRBD2. Germline CDR1 is DFQATT and CDR2 is SNEGSKA (reference sequence). The CDR3 extends over 13 amino acids. Germline trimming cut 2 bases from V and 3 bases from J; bases unmatched to any gene: 4. CDR3 sequence: CSARPSGSYEQYF. The covered CDR3 bases are TGCAGTGCTAGACCTAGCGGAAGCTACGAG.

Turning to this clone: The read finishes 3 residues shy of the CDR3 end, and the germline J gene is used to complete it. The gene calls are TRBV5-1 and TRBJ1-1; D uncertain. The CDR3 covers 14 residues. Trimming shortened V by 0 bases and J by 1 base, and 7 bases separated the two germline ends. Germline V gives CDR1 SGHRS, CDR2 YFSETQ. The sequenced CDR3 bases are TGCGCCAGCAGCTTGGGACTGACGAACACTGAA. It yields the protein CASSLGLTNTE. The entire CDR3 reads CASSLGLTNTEAFF.

Notes on this clone: The read terminates 3 residues before the CDR3 end, so the remaining end is supplied by the germline J gene. The chain employs TRBV7-3 and TRBJ2-3, with TRBD2 matching 9 bases. Trimming removed 6 bases from V and 2 bases from J; junction bases left unmatched: 9. The germline CDR1 and CDR2 sequences are SGHTA and FQGTGA. The length of the CDR3 is 16 residues. CDR3 DNA, as far as it was read: TGTGCCAGCAGTCCCGGGGCGGGGGGGTACACAGATACG. Protein: CASSPGAGGYTDT. Given in full, the CDR3 is CASSPGAGGYTDTQYF.

As to this clone: The DNA ends 3 residues before the CDR3 does, and the rest of the CDR3 is filled in from the germline J gene. The V and J genes are TRBV5-1 and TRBJ2-3; 12 nucleotides line up with TRBD2. This CDR3 is 17 amino acids long. Germline V gives CDR1 SGHRS, CDR2 YFSETQ. After removal of 0 bases from V and 4 bases from J, the junction contained 6 bases not matched to a gene. CDR3 sequence reads: CASSLGTASGGADTQYF. CDR3 DNA (partial): TGCGCCAGCAGCTTGGGAACGGCTAGCGGGGGGGCAGATACG. Drawing the rest from reference TRBV5-1 and TRBJ2-3, the complete variable domain is KAGVTQTPRYLIKTRGQQVTLSCSPISGHRSVSWYQQTPGQGLQFLFEYFSETQRNKGNFPGRFSGRQFSNSRSEMNVSTLELGDSALYLCASSLGTASGGADTQYFGPGTRLTVL.